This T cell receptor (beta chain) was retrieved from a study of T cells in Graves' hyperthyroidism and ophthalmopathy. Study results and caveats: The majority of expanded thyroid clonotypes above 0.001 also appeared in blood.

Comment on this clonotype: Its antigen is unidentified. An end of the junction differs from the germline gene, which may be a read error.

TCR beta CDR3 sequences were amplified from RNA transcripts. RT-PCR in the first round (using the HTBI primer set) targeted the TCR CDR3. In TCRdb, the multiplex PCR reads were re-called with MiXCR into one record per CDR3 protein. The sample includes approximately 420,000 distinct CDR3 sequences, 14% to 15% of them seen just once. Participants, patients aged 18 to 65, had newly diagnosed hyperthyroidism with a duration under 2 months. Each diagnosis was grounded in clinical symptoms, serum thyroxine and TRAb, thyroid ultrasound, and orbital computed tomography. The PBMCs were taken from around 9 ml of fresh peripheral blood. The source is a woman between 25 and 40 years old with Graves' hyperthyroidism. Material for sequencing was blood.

CDR3 loop: CASSLVPADTQYF. DNA for the CDR3: TGTGCTAGCAGCTTAGTCCCGGCAGATACGCAGTATTTT. This chain uses TRBV7-7 with TRBJ2-3; D unresolved. This CDR3 spans 13 amino acids. Per germline, CDR1 SSHAT and CDR2 FNYEAQ (reference sequence).